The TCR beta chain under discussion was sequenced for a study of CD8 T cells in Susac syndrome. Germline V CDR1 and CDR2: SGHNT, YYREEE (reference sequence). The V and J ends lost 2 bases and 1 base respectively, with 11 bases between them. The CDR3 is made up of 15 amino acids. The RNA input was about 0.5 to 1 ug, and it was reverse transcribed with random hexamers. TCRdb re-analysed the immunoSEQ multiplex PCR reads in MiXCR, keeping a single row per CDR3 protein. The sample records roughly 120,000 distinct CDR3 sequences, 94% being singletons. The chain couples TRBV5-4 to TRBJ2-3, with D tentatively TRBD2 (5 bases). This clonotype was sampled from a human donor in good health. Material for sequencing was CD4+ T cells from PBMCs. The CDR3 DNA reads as TGTGCCAGCAGCTTTTGGTCAGCGGGCACAGATACGCAGTATTTT. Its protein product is CASSFWSAGTDTQYF. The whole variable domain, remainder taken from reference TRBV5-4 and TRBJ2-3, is ETGVTQSPTHLIKTRGQQVTLRCSSQSGHNTVSWYQQALGQGPQFIFQYYREEENGRGNFPPRFSGLQFPNYSSELNVNALELDDSALYLCASSFWSAGTDTQYFGPGTRLTVL.